This record covers a single TCR beta chain. J gave up 0 bases and V 0 bases, and 4 bases lay outside the gene matches. The CDR3 is made up of 17 amino acids. The germline gives CDR1 SGHRS, CDR2 YFSETQ. The data belong to a study of blood T cell repertoires in COVID-19. For the study at large: From T cells, B-cell-depleted T cells, or PBMCs came the material, which was cDNA or gDNA.

TCRdb's copy holds only in-frame clones and misses some; the assay was immunoSEQ multiplex PCR. The sample has approximately 480,000 clones, roughly 87% seen once; the top ten hold 0.7%. The source is a woman aged 18-29 years who had recovered from COVID-19. V is TRBV5-1 and J is TRBJ1-4; 8 bases are a match to TRBD1. Sequenced material: PBMCs or T cells enriched from blood (not recorded which). The chain's CDR3 is CASSLGDRGTTNEKLFF. As DNA, the CDR3 is TGCGCCAGCAGCTTGGGTGACAGGGGAACAACTAATGAAAAACTGTTTTTT.